The source of this T cell receptor beta chain is a study of CD8+CD57+ T cells in acquired aplastic anemia. Study in general: Recorded DNA amounts for sorted CD4+ and CD8+ cells had an average of around 3.5 ug.

As regards this clonotype: What it binds is not known. At one boundary the junction diverges from the germline segment, which might be a read error.

General study points: Overlap between patients and controls comprised 25 to 35 CD8+ CDR3 sequences.

All patients picked for sequencing had shown, by flow cytometry, an expansion of CD8+CD57+ cells. The CDR3 is made up of 16 amino acids. Germline V gives CDR1 SGDLS, CDR2 YYNGEE. Genomic DNA constituted the template upon which TCR beta VDJ and CDR3 profiling was performed. A single record per CDR3 protein comes from TCRdb applying MiXCR to the reads. The sample records 400,000 to 600,000 distinct CDR3 sequences, roughly 34% being singletons. The clonotype originates from a human donor with aplastic anemia. Sequencing was performed on sorted CD4+, CD8+, or CD8+CD57+ T cells (not recorded which) from PBMCs. The chain carries TRBV9 and TRBJ1-2; D might be TRBD1 (6 bases). The CDR3: CASSLSRGARYSGCTF. The CDR3 DNA follows: TGTGCCAGCAGCCTCAGTAGGGGGGCGCGGTATAGTGGCTGCACCTTC. Full variable domain (outside the CDR3, taken from reference TRBV9 and TRBJ1-2): DSGVTQTPKHLITATGQRVTLRCSPRSGDLSVYWYQQSLDQGLQFLIQYYNGEERAKGNILERFSAQQFPDLHSELNLSSLELGDSALYFCASSLSRGARYSGCTFGSGTRLTVV.